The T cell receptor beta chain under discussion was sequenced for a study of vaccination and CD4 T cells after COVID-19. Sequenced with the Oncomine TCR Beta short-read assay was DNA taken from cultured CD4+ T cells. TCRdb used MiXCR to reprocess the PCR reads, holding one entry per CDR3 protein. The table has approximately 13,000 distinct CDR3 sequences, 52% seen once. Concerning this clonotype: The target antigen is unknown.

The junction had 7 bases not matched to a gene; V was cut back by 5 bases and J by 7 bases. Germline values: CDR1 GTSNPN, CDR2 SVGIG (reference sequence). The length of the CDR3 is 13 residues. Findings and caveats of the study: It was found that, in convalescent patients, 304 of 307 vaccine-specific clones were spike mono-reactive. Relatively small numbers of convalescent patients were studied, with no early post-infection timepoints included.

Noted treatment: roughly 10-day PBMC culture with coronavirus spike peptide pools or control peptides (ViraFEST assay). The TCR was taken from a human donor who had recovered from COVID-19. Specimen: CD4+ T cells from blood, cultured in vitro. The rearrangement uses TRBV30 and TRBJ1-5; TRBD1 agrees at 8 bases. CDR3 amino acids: CAWARTGKQPQHF. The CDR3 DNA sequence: TGTGCCTGGGCGAGGACAGGGAAACAGCCCCAGCATTTT.